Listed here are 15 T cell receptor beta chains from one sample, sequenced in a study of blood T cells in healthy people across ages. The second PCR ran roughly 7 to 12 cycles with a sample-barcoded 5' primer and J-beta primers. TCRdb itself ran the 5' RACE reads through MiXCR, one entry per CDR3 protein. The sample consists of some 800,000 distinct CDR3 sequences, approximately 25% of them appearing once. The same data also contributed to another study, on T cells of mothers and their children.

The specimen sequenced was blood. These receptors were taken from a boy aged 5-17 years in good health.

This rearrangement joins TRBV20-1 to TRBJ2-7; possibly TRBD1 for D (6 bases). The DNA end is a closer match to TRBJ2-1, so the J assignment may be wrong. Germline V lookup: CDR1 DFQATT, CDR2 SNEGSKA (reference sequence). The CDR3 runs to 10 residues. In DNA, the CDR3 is TGCAGTGCTACAGGGGCTGGGCAGTTCTTC. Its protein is CSATGAGQFF.

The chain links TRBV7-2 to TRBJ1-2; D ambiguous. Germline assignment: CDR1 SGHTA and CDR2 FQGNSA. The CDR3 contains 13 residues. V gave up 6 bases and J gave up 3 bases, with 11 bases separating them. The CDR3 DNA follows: TGTGCCAGCAGTCCGGACGGGGACTATGGCTACACCTTC. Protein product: CASSPDGDYGYTF. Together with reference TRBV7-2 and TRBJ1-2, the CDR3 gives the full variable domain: GAGVSQSPSNKVTEKGKDVELRCDPISGHTALYWYRQSLGQGLEFLIYFQGNSAPDKSGLPSDRFSAERTGGSVSTLTIQRTQQEDSAVYLCASSPDGDYGYTFGSGTRLTVV.

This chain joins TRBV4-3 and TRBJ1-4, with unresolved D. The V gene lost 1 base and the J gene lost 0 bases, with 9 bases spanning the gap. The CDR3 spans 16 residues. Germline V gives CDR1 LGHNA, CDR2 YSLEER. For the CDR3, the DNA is TGCGCCAGCAGCCAAGGGACGGGTTCAACTAATGAAAAACTGTTTTTT. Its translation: CASSQGTGSTNEKLFF.

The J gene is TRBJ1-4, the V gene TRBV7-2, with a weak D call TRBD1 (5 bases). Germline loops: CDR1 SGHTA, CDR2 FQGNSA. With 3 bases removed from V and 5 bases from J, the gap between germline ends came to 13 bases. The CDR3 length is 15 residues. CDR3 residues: CASSLGPKINEKLFF. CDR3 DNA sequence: TGTGCCAGCAGCTTGGGACCGAAGATCAATGAAAAACTGTTTTTT.

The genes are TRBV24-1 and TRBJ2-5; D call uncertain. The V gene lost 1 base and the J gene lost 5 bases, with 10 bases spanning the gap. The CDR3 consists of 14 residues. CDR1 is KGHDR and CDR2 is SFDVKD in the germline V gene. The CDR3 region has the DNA TGTGCCACCAGTGATTTCAGGACCGGGGAGACCCAGTACTTC. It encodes CATSDFRTGETQYF.

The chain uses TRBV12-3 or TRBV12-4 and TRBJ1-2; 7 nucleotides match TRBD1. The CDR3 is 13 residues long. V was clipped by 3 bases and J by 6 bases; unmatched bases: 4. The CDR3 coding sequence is TGTGCCAGCAGTTTGACAGGGCCGAATGGCTACACCTTC. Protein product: CASSLTGPNGYTF.

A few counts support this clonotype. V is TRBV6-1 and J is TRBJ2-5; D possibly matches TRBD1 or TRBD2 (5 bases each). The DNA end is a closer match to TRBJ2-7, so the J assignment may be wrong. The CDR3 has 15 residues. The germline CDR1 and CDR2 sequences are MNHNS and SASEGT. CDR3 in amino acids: CASSVPGLVLHEQYF. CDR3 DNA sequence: TGTGCCAGCAGTGTACCGGGGCTAGTATTACACGAGCAGTACTTC.

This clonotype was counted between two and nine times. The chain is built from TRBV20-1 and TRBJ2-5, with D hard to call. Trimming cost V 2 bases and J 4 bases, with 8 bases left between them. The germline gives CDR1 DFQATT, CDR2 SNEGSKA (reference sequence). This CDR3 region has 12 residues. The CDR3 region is CSARKVPETQYF. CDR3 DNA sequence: TGCAGTGCTAGAAAGGTCCCAGAGACCCAGTACTTC.

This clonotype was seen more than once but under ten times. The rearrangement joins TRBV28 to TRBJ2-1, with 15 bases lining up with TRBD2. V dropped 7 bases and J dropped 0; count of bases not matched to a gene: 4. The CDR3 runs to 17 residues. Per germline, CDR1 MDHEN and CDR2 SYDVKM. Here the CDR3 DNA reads TGTGCCAGCACGGGACTAGCGGGAGGACCCTCCTACAATGAGCAGTTCTTC. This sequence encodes CASTGLAGGPSYNEQFF.

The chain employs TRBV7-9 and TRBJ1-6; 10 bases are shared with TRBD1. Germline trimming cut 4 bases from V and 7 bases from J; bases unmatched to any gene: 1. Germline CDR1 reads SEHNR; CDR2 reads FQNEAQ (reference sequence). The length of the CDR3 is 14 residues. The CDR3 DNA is TGTGCCAGCAGCTCGGACAGGGGGAATTCACCCCTCCACTTT. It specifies CASSSDRGNSPLHF. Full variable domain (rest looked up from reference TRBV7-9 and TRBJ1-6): DTGVSQNPRHKITKRGQNVTFRCDPISEHNRLYWYRQTLGQGPEFLTYFQNEAQLEKSRLLSDRFSAERPKGSFSTLEIQRTEQGDSAMYLCASSSDRGNSPLHFGNGTRLTVT.

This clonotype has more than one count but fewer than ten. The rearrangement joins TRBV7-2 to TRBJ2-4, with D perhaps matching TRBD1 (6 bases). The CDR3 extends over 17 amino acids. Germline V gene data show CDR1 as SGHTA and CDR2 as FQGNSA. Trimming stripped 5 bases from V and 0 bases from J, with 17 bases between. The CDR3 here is CASSPGGRILAKNIQYF. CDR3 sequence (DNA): TGTGCCAGCAGCCCTGGGGGCAGGATACTAGCCAAAAACATTCAGTACTTC.

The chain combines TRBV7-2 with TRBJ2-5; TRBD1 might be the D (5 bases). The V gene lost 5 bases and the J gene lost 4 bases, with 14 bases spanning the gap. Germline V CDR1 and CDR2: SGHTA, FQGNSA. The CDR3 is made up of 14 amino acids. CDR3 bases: TGTGCCAGCAGCGTGAACAGGATCCGAGAGACCCAGTACTTC. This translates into CASSVNRIRETQYF.

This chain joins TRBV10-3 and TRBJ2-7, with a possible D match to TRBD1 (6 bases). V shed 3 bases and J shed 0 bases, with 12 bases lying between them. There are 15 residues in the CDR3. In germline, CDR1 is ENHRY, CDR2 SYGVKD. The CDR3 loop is CAISEWQGSSYEQYF. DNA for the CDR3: TGTGCCATCAGTGAATGGCAGGGGTCCTCCTACGAGCAGTACTTC.

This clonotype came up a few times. The CDR3 protein is CASSFGTGIREQYF. The DNA for the CDR3 is TGTGCCAGCAGCTTTGGGACAGGGATACGGGAGCAGTACTTC. The chain has TRBV11-2 and TRBJ2-7, with 9 nucleotides matching TRBD1. Germline CDR1 is SGHAT and CDR2 is FQNNGV. V was pared by 3 bases and J by 7 bases, with 7 bases of the junction left unmatched. The CDR3 covers 14 residues. Drawing the rest from reference TRBV11-2 and TRBJ2-7, the complete variable domain is EAGVAQSPRYKIIEKRQSVAFWCNPISGHATLYWYQQILGQGPKLLIQFQNNGVVDDSQLPKDRFSAERLKGVDSTLKIQPAKLEDSAVYLCASSFGTGIREQYFGPGTRLTVT.

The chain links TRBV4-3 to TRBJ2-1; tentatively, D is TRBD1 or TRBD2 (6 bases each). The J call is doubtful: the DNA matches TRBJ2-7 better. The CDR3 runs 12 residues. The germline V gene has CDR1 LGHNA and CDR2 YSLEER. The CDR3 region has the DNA TGCGCCAGCAGCACCGAGGGGGGCGAGCAGTACTTC. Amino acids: CASSTEGGEQYF.